The 15 T cell receptor beta chains below were found in one sample sequenced in a study of blood T cell repertoires in COVID-19. TCRdb keeps only in-frame clones here, not all; method: immunoSEQ multiplex PCR. The repertoire has approximately 76,000 clones, approximately 80% of them found once; the top ten carry around 10%. Specimen: peripheral blood. Source of these receptors: a man aged 50 to 59 with acute or convalescent COVID-19.

The chain has TRBV19 and TRBJ2-7; 7 nucleotides agree with TRBD1. The V segment lost 5 bases and the J segment 6 bases; nucleotides outside the gene matches: 1. The CDR3 sequence is 11 residues long. Germline loops: CDR1 LNHDA, CDR2 SQIVND (reference sequence). DNA of the CDR3: TGTGCCAGTAGTGACAGGGCCGAGCAGTACTTC. The encoded protein is CASSDRAEQYF. The full variable domain, its missing parts supplied by reference TRBV19 and TRBJ2-7, is DGGITQSPKYLFRKEGQNVTLSCEQNLNHDAMYWYRQDPGQGLRLIYYSQIVNDFQKGDIAEGYSVSREKKESFPLTVTSAQKNPTAFYLCASSDRAEQYFGPGTRLTVT.

This chain uses TRBV5-5 with TRBJ2-7; 12 bases agree with TRBD2. Germline V gives CDR1 SGHKS, CDR2 YYEKEE (reference sequence). V was clipped by 4 bases and J by 5 bases; unmatched bases: 7. The CDR3 covers 15 residues. Here the CDR3 DNA reads TGTGCCAGCAGCCCCTCTAGCGGGAGGGCCCACGAGCAGTACTTC. It yields the protein CASSPSSGRAHEQYF.

The CDR3 region is CASSLGDISTDTQYF. CDR3 nucleotides: TGTGCCAGCAGTCTCGGGGATATAAGCACAGATACGCAGTATTTT. This chain links TRBV28 with TRBJ2-3; D might be TRBD2 (5 bases). This CDR3 has 15 residues. Trimming cost V 5 bases and J 0 bases, with 12 bases left between them. Germline CDR1 MDHEN, CDR2 SYDVKM.

The chain carries TRBV7-8 and TRBJ1-5, with D possibly TRBD1 on 6 matching bases. The CDR3 contains 19 residues. Looked up from germline, CDR1 is SGHVS and CDR2 is FQNEAQ. V was pared by 0 bases and J by 7 bases, with 25 bases between. As DNA, the CDR3 is TGTGCCAGCAGCTTAGCAGGGCCCAGCGCGGACAGTAGGCCCCAGCCCCAGCATTTT. It encodes CASSLAGPSADSRPQPQHF.

This chain links TRBV13 with TRBJ1-1; possibly TRBD1 for D (5 bases). V was pared by 2 bases and J by 0 bases, with 13 bases between. The CDR3 runs 16 residues. The V gene's germline CDR1 is PRHDT and CDR2 FYEKMQ (reference sequence). CDR3 DNA sequence: TGTGCCAGCAGCTTAATCAGGGAGGTGATGAACACTGAAGCTTTCTTT. Protein product: CASSLIREVMNTEAFF.

This chain connects TRBV4-3 to TRBJ1-3; 9 positions match TRBD1. V lost 3 bases, J lost 0 bases, and 0 bases stayed unmatched. The CDR3 totals 15 residues. Per the germline V gene, CDR1 is LGHNA and CDR2 is YSLEER. This CDR3 is CASSQDRGSGNTIYF. In nucleotides, the CDR3 is TGCGCCAGCAGCCAGGACAGGGGCTCTGGAAACACCATATATTTT.

The chain recombines TRBV4-2 with TRBJ1-4; tentative D call: TRBD1 (6 bases). Trimming removed 1 base at V and 4 bases at J, with 13 bases between. Germline loops: CDR1 LGHNA, CDR2 YNFKEQ. The CDR3 runs 16 residues. The DNA of the CDR3 is TGTGCCAGCAGCCAAGGTCGCGAAGGGGGTAATGAAAAACTGTTTTTT. Protein product: CASSQGREGGNEKLFF.

The rearrangement links TRBV2 to TRBJ1-1; D possibly corresponds to TRBD1 (5 bases). The CDR3 is 14 residues long. V lost 6 bases and J lost 1, with 12 bases in between. Germline V gene lookup returns CDR1 SNHLY and CDR2 FYNNEI. The CDR3 bases are TGTGCCAGCAGCTCAGGGCAGCCGAACACTGAAGCTTTCTTT. Encoded protein: CASSSGQPNTEAFF.

The chain employs TRBV10-3 and TRBJ1-5; D unclear. V was pared by 0 bases and J by 3 bases, with 9 bases between. This CDR3 has 15 amino acids. The germline gives CDR1 ENHRY, CDR2 SYGVKD. Here the CDR3 reads CAISESGGSNQPQHF. The CDR3 region has the DNA TGTGCCATCAGTGAGTCTGGAGGGTCCAATCAGCCCCAGCATTTT.

The CDR3 coding sequence is TGTGCCAGCAGCTTAGCGGGGACAACTCGTTGGAATGAGCAGTTCTTC. Its translation: CASSLAGTTRWNEQFF. The chain links TRBV7-6 to TRBJ2-1; tentatively, D is TRBD1 (6 bases). Germline V CDR1 and CDR2: SGHVS, FNYEAQ. The CDR3 contains 16 residues. Between the trimmed V and J ends, which lost 0 bases and 7 bases, there was a span of 16 bases.

In DNA form, the CDR3 reads TGTGCCACCAGCAGAGATGGATGGGGAGATAACCCTGAGACCCAGTACTTC. Amino acid sequence: CATSRDGWGDNPETQYF. This chain links TRBV15 with TRBJ2-5; a possible D gene is TRBD2 (5 bases). Per germline, CDR1 LNHNV and CDR2 YYDKDF (reference sequence). The CDR3 is made up of 17 amino acids. Between the trimmed V and J ends, which lost 0 bases and 5 bases, there was a span of 19 bases.

The rearrangement uses TRBV4-1 and TRBJ1-5; 7 bases align to TRBD1. V was pared by 4 bases and J by 3 bases, with 9 bases of the junction left unmatched. Germline V gives CDR1 MGHRA, CDR2 YSYEKL. The CDR3 has 16 residues. CDR3 nucleotide sequence: TGCGCCAGCAGCCGAACTTCCGGGACAGTCAATCAGCCCCAGCATTTT. Translated: CASSRTSGTVNQPQHF.

This clone occurred a few times. The chain has TRBV5-4 and TRBJ1-1; D not resolved. From germline, CDR1 is SGHNT and CDR2 YYREEE (reference sequence). The CDR3 is 14 amino acids. Trimming removed 5 bases from V and 0 bases from J, with 11 bases in between. Here the CDR3 reads CASRPRGLNTEAFF. CDR3 nucleotides: TGTGCCAGCAGACCCCGAGGGCTGAACACTGAAGCTTTCTTT.

The gene calls are TRBV11-2 and TRBJ1-1, with 7 bases fitting TRBD1. V dropped 5 bases and J dropped 1; count of bases not matched to a gene: 4. Germline loops: CDR1 SGHAT, CDR2 FQNNGV. The CDR3 has 14 amino acids. CDR3 sequence: CASSLRGPNTEAFF. As DNA, the CDR3 is TGTGCCAGCAGCCTAAGGGGGCCGAACACTGAAGCTTTCTTT.

The CDR3 reads CASSLWTGGTNTGELFF. CDR3 in DNA: TGTGCCAGCAGCCTGTGGACAGGGGGCACGAACACCGGGGAGCTGTTTTTT. V is TRBV7-2 and J is TRBJ2-2; 11 bases fit TRBD1. The CDR3 sequence is 17 residues long. Germline V gene sequence: CDR1 SGHTA, CDR2 FQGNSA. J gave up 0 bases and V 5 bases, and 5 bases lay outside the gene matches.